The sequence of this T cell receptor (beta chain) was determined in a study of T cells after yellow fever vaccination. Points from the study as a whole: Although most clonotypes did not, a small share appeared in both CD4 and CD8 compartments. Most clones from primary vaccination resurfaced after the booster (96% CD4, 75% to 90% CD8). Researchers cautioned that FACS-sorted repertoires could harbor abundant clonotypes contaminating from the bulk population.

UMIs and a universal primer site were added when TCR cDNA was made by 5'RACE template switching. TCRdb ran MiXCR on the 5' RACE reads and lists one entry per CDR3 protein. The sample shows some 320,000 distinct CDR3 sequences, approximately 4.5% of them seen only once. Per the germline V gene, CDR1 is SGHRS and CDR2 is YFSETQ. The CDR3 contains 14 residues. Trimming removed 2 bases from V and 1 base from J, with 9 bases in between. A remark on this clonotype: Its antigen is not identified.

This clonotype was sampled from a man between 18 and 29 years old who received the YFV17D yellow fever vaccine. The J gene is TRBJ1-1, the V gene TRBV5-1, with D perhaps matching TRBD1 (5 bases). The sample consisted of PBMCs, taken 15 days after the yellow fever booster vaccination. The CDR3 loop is CASSFQGQNTEAFF. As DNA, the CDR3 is TGCGCCAGCAGCTTCCAGGGCCAGAACACTGAAGCTTTCTTT.